The rows below give T cell receptor beta chains drawn from one sample of a study of T cells in localized non-small cell lung cancer. Method: immunoSEQ multiplex PCR; TCRdb's copy keeps in-frame clones and lacks some. This sample has about 11,000 clones, with over 90% found just once. Specimen: peripheral blood, collected before any cancer treatment. The source of these receptors is a male donor aged 60 or over with stage III lung adenocarcinoma. Each CDR3 is given with its conserved first and last residue. A D gene is named only where the DNA matches it firmly. Only part of the rows carry a size: once, few, many, or a class if the clone is expanded.

-	15	TRBJ2-3	TRBD2	TRBV5-1	CASSEASGRTDTQYF	TGCGCCAGCAGCGAGGCTAGCGGGAGAACAGATACGCAGTATTTT
-	17	TRBJ1-5	-	TRBV27	CASSLTVLGGRNQPQHF	TGTGCCAGCAGCCTGACAGTTCTTGGGGGCAGGAATCAGCCCCAGCATTTT
-	12	TRBJ2-5	-	TRBV7-8	CASSVSWETQYF	TGTGCCAGCAGCGTTAGTTGGGAGACCCAGTACTTC
-	16	TRBJ2-1	-	TRBV14	CASSPDPGTQYNEQFF	TGTGCCAGCAGCCCAGATCCCGGGACTCAATACAATGAGCAGTTCTTC
-	12	TRBJ1-2	-	TRBV28	CASSSTIYGYTF	TGTGCCAGCAGTTCCACGATCTATGGCTACACCTTC
once	14	TRBJ2-3	-	TRBV10-1	CASSESTDLGRQYF	TGCGCCAGCAGTGAGTCGACAGACCTAGGGCGTCAGTATTTT
-	12	TRBJ2-5	-	TRBV6-6	CASSYSGETQYF	TGTGCCAGCAGTTACTCAGGGGAGACCCAGTACTTC
-	12	TRBJ1-1	-	TRBV28	CASSPYYTEAFF	TGTGCCAGCAGTCCTTATTACACTGAAGCTTTCTTT
-	16	TRBJ2-3	-	TRBV4-3	CASSQEGGASTDTQYF	TGCGCCAGCAGCCAGGAGGGGGGGGCTAGCACAGATACGCAGTATTTT
-	14	TRBJ2-6	-	TRBV13	CASSLRDGANVLTF	TGTGCCAGCAGCTTAAGAGATGGGGCCAACGTCCTGACTTTC
-	13	TRBJ1-1	-	TRBV6-5	CASSPYPNTEAFF	TGTGCCAGCAGCCCCTACCCGAACACTGAAGCTTTCTTT
-	12	TRBJ2-2	-	TRBV2	CASAGFTGELFF	TGTGCCAGCGCAGGGTTTACCGGGGAGCTGTTTTTT
-	14	TRBJ1-2	-	TRBV30	CAWSVRGLVFGYTF	TGTGCCTGGAGTGTACGGGGGCTCGTGTTTGGCTACACCTTC
-	15	TRBJ1-5	TRBD1	TRBV19	CASSNTGTVHQPQHF	TGTGCCAGTAGTAATACTGGGACAGTTCATCAGCCCCAGCATTTT
-	15	TRBJ2-7	TRBD2	TRBV7-8	CASSLGLAGGNEQYF	TGTGCCAGCAGCTTAGGTCTAGCGGGAGGTAACGAGCAGTACTTC
few	13	TRBJ1-1	-	TRBV19	CASSRKGGTEAFF	TGTGCCAGTAGTCGAAAGGGGGGGACTGAAGCTTTCTTT
-	17	TRBJ1-3	TRBD1	TRBV25-1	CASSIGTGANAGNTIYF	TGTGCCAGCAGTATTGGGACAGGGGCCAACGCTGGAAACACCATATATTTT
-	16	TRBJ2-1	TRBD1	TRBV19	CASSIQSTGKGNEQFF	TGTGCCAGTAGTATTCAGTCGACAGGGAAAGGAAATGAGCAGTTCTTC
-	15	TRBJ2-3	-	TRBV7-6	CASSLLGRGTDTQYF	TGTGCCAGCAGCTTACTTGGCAGGGGCACAGATACGCAGTATTTT
few	15	TRBJ2-5	-	TRBV7-2	CASSLHPLQGETQYF	TGTGCCAGCAGCTTACATCCACTACAGGGAGAGACCCAGTACTTC
once	16	TRBJ2-7	-	TRBV27	CASSLASTRVSYEQYF	TGTGCCAGCAGTTTAGCCTCGACTAGGGTATCCTACGAGCAGTACTTC
-	19	TRBJ2-2	TRBD2	TRBV7-2	CASSFGTSGSRGYTGELFF	TGTGCCAGCAGCTTCGGGACTAGCGGGAGCCGGGGGTACACCGGGGAGCTGTTTTTT
-	14	TRBJ1-4	-	TRBV25-1	CASRRSSTNEKLFF	TGTGCCAGCAGGAGGAGTTCAACTAATGAAAAACTGTTTTTT
-	13	TRBJ2-1	-	TRBV11-3	CASSLNSLNEQFF	TGTGCCAGCAGCTTAAACTCGCTCAATGAGCAGTTCTTC
-	15	TRBJ1-1	-	TRBV28	CASSLVAGVNTEAFF	TGTGCCAGCAGTTTAGTTGCAGGGGTGAACACTGAAGCTTTCTTT
-	16	TRBJ2-1	-	TRBV28	CASSELTGDTYNEQFF	TGTGCCAGCAGCGAACTGACGGGAGACACCTACAATGAGCAGTTCTTC
-	15	TRBJ1-2	-	TRBV7-2	CASSLDGLANYGYTF	TGTGCCAGCAGCTTAGACGGTTTAGCTAACTATGGCTACACCTTC
-	16	TRBJ2-1	TRBD1	TRBV11-2	CASSRRTGGGYNEQFF	TGTGCCAGCAGCCGGCGGACAGGGGGGGGCTACAATGAGCAGTTCTTC
-	14	TRBJ2-6	-	TRBV6-1	CASKTGFGANVLTF	TGTGCCAGCAAAACAGGGTTCGGGGCCAACGTCCTGACTTTC
-	13	TRBJ1-1	TRBD1	TRBV29-1	CSVRGTGNTEAFF	TGCAGCGTTCGTGGGACAGGGAACACTGAAGCTTTCTTT
-	14	TRBJ2-1	-	TRBV5-4	CASSLGEAGFEQFF	TGTGCCAGCAGCTTGGGTGAGGCGGGTTTCGAGCAGTTCTTC
-	14	TRBJ2-3	-	TRBV2	CASSDEPLTDTQYF	TGTGCCAGCAGTGACGAACCTCTCACAGATACGCAGTATTTT
once	13	TRBJ2-7	-	TRBV6-6	CASSALALGEQYF	TGTGCCAGCAGCGCCCTAGCCCTTGGGGAGCAGTACTTC
-	14	TRBJ1-2	-	TRBV5-1	CASRPITENYGYTF	TGCGCCAGCAGACCAATAACAGAGAACTATGGCTACACCTTC
-	17	TRBJ1-3	TRBD1	TRBV7-9	CASRTGTGAFSGNTIYF	TGTGCCAGCAGGACCGGGACAGGGGCCTTCTCTGGAAACACCATATATTTT
-	16	TRBJ1-4	TRBD1	TRBV7-2	CASSFQTGGPNEKLFF	TGTGCCAGCAGCTTTCAGACAGGGGGGCCTAATGAAAAACTGTTTTTT
-	13	TRBJ2-1	-	TRBV19	CASSIVAGNEQFF	TGTGCCAGTAGTATAGTAGCAGGGAACGAGCAGTTCTTC
-	15	TRBJ2-5	TRBD2	TRBV7-2	CASSWTSGDQETQYF	TGTGCCAGCAGCTGGACTAGCGGGGACCAAGAGACCCAGTACTTC
-	13	TRBJ2-7	-	TRBV5-6	CASSPIGNYEQYF	TGTGCCAGCAGCCCGATCGGGAATTACGAGCAGTACTTC